Below, 16 T cell receptor beta chains from the same sample are listed, as sequenced in a study of monozygotic twins with inflammatory bowel disease. TCRdb re-called the 5' RACE reads; every CDR3 protein appears as one record, without DNA. This sample carries about 300,000 distinct CDR3 sequences, with less than 6.5% going to the ten biggest clones. What was sequenced was blood. These receptors were taken from a human donor with ulcerative colitis or Crohn's disease, or a healthy co-twin of an affected twin (not recorded which).

The chain couples TRBV28 to TRBJ2-4; TCRdb selects TRBD2, and the lack of DNA leaves this call unchecked. This CDR3 spans 17 amino acids. The germline V gene has CDR1 MDHEN and CDR2 SYDVKM. CDR3: CASSPPDSGLAKNIQYF.

This chain joins TRBV4-1 and TRBJ2-7. Germline lookup yields CDR1 MGHRA and CDR2 YSYEKL. The length of the CDR3 is 16 residues. The CDR3 loop is CASSKNLVVHSYEQYF.

The J gene is TRBJ2-5, the V gene TRBV24-1. Germline lookup yields CDR1 KGHDR and CDR2 SFDVKD. This CDR3 is 13 amino acids long. This chain's CDR3 is CATSAGSEETQYF.

V usage is TRBV4-3 and J usage is TRBJ2-5. Germline lookup yields CDR1 LGHNA and CDR2 YSLEER. CDR3 size: 15 residues. The chain's CDR3 is CASSQESRGTETQYF.

The chain is built from TRBV18 and TRBJ2-2; TCRdb designates TRBD1, a call that cannot be tested without DNA. This CDR3 has 18 amino acids. The germline gives CDR1 KGHSH, CDR2 LQKENI. CDR3 loop: CASSPVTSRTGPAGELFF.

The chain joins TRBV18 to TRBJ1-5. Looked up from germline, CDR1 is KGHSH and CDR2 is LQKENI. This CDR3 is built from 16 residues. The CDR3 sequence: CASSPTGEGKHQPQHF. The whole variable domain, filled in from reference TRBV18 and TRBJ1-5, reads NAGVMQNPRHLVRRRGQEARLRCSPMKGHSHVYWYRQLPEEGLKFMVYLQKENIIDESGMPKERFSAEFPKEGPSILRIQQVVRGDSAAYFCASSPTGEGKHQPQHFGDGTRLSIL.

The chain joins TRBV28 to TRBJ1-2; TCRdb's D call of TRBD1 is untestable without DNA. The CDR3 runs to 15 residues. Germline V gene sequence: CDR1 MDHEN, CDR2 SYDVKM. CDR3 residues: CASRPPWPTIYGYTF.

The J gene is TRBJ2-7, the V gene TRBV29-1. This CDR3 contains 13 residues. CDR1 is SQVTM, CDR2 ANQGSEA, per germline. The CDR3 spells CSVEETQKGEQYF.

The genes are TRBV19 and TRBJ2-1; TCRdb's D call, TRBD1, is unchecked because there is no DNA. Germline values: CDR1 LNHDA, CDR2 SQIVND (reference sequence). The CDR3 contains 16 residues. This chain's CDR3 is CASSKAGTGGYYEQFF.

The rearrangement uses TRBV7-2 and TRBJ1-6. The CDR3 covers 18 residues. Germline V gene sequence: CDR1 SGHTA, CDR2 FQGNSA. CDR3 sequence reads: CASSLALYRYSYNSPLHF.

The chain links TRBV15 to TRBJ1-1; the D gene TCRdb calls, TRBD1, cannot be checked with no DNA. The CDR3 runs 16 residues. CDR1 LNHNV and CDR2 YYDKDF come from the germline V gene (reference sequence). This CDR3 reads CATSREITGKNTEAFF.

The chain links TRBV29-1 to TRBJ2-7; TCRdb proposes TRBD1, but this gene call is untestable without DNA. CDR3 size: 13 residues. Germline CDR1 reads SQVTM; CDR2 reads ANQGSEA. The CDR3 sequence is CSGWTGDTYEQYF.

The chain couples TRBV21-1 to TRBJ1-4; with no DNA, the TCRdb D assignment of TRBD1 cannot be verified. TRBV21-1 is a pseudogene segment. The CDR3 contains 19 residues. CDR3 region: CASRRRWGGDTCSNEKLFF.

J is TRBJ2-7 and V is TRBV7-9; TCRdb selects TRBD1, and the lack of DNA leaves this call unchecked. Germline V gene lookup returns CDR1 SEHNR and CDR2 FQNEAQ (reference sequence). This CDR3 has 15 residues. The CDR3 protein is CASSYYVDTSYEQYF.

The chain joins TRBV7-9 to TRBJ2-3; TCRdb's D gene call, TRBD2, goes unchecked for lack of DNA. Looked up from germline, CDR1 is SEHNR and CDR2 is FQNEAQ (reference sequence). CDR3 length equals 16 residues. CDR3 residues: CASTRGGASWRDTQYF.

The chain combines TRBV24-1 with TRBJ2-1; with no DNA, the TCRdb D assignment of TRBD2 cannot be verified. The germline V gene has CDR1 KGHDR and CDR2 SFDVKD. The CDR3 runs 15 residues. CDR3 region: CATSDGGLRGNEQFF.